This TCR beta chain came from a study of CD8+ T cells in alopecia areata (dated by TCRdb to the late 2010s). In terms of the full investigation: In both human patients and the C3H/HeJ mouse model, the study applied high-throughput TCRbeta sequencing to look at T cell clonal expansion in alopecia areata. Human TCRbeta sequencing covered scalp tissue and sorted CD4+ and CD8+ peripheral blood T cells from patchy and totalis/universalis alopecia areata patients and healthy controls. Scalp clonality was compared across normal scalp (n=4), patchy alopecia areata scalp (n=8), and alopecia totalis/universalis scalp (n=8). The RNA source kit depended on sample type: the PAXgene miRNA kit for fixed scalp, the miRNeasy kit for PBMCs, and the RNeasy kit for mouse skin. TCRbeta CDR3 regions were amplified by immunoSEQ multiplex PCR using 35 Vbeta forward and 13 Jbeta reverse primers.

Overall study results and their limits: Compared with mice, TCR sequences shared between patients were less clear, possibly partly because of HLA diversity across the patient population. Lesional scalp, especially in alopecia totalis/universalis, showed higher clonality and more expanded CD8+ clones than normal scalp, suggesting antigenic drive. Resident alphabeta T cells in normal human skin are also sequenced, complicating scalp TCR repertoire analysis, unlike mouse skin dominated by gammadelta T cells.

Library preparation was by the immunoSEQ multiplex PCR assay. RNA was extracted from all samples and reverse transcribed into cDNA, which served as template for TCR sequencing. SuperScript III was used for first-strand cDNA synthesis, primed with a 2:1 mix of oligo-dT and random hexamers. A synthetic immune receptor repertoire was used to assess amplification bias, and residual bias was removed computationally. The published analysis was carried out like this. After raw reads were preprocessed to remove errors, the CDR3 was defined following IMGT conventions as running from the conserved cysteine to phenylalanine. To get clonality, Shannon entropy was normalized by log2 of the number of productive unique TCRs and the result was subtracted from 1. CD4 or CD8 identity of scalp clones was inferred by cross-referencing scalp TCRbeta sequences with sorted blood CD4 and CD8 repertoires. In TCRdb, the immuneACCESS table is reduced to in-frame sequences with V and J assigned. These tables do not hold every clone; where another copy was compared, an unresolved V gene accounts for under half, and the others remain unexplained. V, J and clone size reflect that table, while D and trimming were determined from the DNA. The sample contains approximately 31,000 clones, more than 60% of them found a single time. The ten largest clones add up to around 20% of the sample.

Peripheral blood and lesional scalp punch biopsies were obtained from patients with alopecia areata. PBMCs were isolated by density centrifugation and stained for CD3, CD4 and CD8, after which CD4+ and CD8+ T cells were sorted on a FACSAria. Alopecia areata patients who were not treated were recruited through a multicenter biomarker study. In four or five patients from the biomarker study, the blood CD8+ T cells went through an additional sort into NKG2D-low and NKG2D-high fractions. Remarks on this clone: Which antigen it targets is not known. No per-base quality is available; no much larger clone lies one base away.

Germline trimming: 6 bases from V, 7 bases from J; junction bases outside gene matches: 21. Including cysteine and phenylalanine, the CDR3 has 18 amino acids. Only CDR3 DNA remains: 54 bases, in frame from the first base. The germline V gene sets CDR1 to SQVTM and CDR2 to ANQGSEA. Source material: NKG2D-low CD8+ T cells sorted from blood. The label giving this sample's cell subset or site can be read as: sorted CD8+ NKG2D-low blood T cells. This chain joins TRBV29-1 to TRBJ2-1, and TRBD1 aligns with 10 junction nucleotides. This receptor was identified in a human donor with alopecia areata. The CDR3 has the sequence CSVSSWTLTRQGANEQFF. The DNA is TGCAGCGTCAGCTCGTGGACCCTAACGCGACAGGGGGCTAATGAGCAGTTCTTC.